The present entry profiles one TCR beta chain with its context. Its target is unknown. This specimen belongs to a study of T cell responses to AZD1222 COVID-19 vaccine. Study-level findings and limits: Baseline seropositivity characterized only six or seven AZD1222 recipients. Nearly half of spike-specific TCRs reportedly target unmutated variant regions. The study found Spike-specific TCR breadth and depth rose after two AZD1222 doses.

Method: immunoSEQ multiplex PCR; TCRdb's copy keeps in-frame clones and lacks some. There are under 200,000 clones in the sample; 80% to 95% occur only once, and roughly 1.3% lies in the top ten. The length of the CDR3 is 13 residues. The germline V gene has CDR1 MNHEY and CDR2 SMNVEV (reference sequence). V was clipped by 4 bases and J by 3 bases, with 9 bases between them. The receptor was derived from an adult in good health. Sequenced material: peripheral blood, taken on day 0 of AZD1222 vaccination. The chain employs TRBV27 and TRBJ1-1; D is uncertain. The CDR3 DNA reads TGTGCCAGCAGTTACTGGCTGGACACTGAAGCTTTCTTT. Encoded protein: CASSYWLDTEAFF.